This TCR beta chain derives from a study of CD8 T cells in Susac syndrome. Findings and caveats of the study: By the study's own acknowledgment, its TCR sequencing and HLA analysis included relatively few individuals.

Points on this clonotype: Its antigen remains unidentified.

The RNA input was about 0.5 to 1 ug, and it was reverse transcribed with random hexamers. TCRdb processed the immunoSEQ multiplex PCR reads anew with MiXCR; each CDR3 protein has one entry. Altogether fewer than 250,000 distinct CDR3 sequences are present, about 94% being singletons, with the ten largest covering roughly 0.13%. The CD8+ and CD4+ T cells were isolated magnetically using a negative isolation approach, whereas the TEMRA cells were enriched by FACS. The sample consisted of CD8+ T cells from PBMCs. This clonotype was sampled from a human donor with multiple sclerosis.

CDR3 sequence (DNA): TGTGCCAGCAGCGTAGCTTCGGGGCGAGCAGGACTAGCGGGAGTCGGGGAGCTGTTTTTT. It codes for CASSVASGRAGLAGVGELFF. This sequence joins TRBV9 and TRBJ2-2; 13 positions agree with TRBD2. Trimming removed 0 bases from V and 7 bases from J; junction bases left unmatched: 15. Germline CDR1 reads SGDLS; CDR2 reads YYNGEE. The CDR3 has 20 residues.